This is a list of T cell receptor beta chains from one sample in a study of neurological immune-mediated disorders. TCRdb re-called the 5' RACE reads with MiXCR, one entry per CDR3 protein. This table holds tens of thousands of distinct CDR3 sequences, around 9.6% found once. The source material was PBMCs. These receptors were obtained from a man aged 25-40 years in good health. Both conserved end residues are part of each CDR3. The D gene is left open where the match is weak.

J gene: TRBJ2-2
V gene: TRBV3-1
D gene: TRBD1
CDR3 protein: CASRLGTGKAGELFF

J gene: TRBJ2-2
V gene: TRBV5-1
D gene: -
CDR3 protein: CASSITGNTGELFF

J gene: TRBJ2-3
V gene: TRBV20-1
D gene: -
CDR3 protein: CSATSGGRTDTQYF

J gene: TRBJ2-3
V gene: TRBV20-1
D gene: TRBD1
CDR3 protein: CGIQQGDTQYF

J gene: TRBJ2-3
V gene: TRBV29-1
D gene: TRBD1
CDR3 protein: CSVGTGVIADTQYF

J gene: TRBJ2-7
V gene: TRBV7-8
D gene: TRBD2
CDR3 protein: CASSLEASGSPAYEQYF

J gene: TRBJ2-3
V gene: TRBV10-3
D gene: TRBD2
CDR3 protein: CAISGKAAGGSDTQYF

J gene: TRBJ2-7
V gene: TRBV6-6
D gene: -
CDR3 protein: CASSYFGSIYEQYF

J gene: TRBJ1-1
V gene: TRBV29-1
D gene: TRBD1
CDR3 protein: CSVAPDRVQTEAFF

J gene: TRBJ2-3
V gene: TRBV27
D gene: TRBD1
CDR3 protein: CASSPGQGADTQYF

J gene: TRBJ2-7
V gene: TRBV6-2/TRBV6-3
D gene: TRBD2
CDR3 protein: CATKLSSGRVGEQYF

J gene: TRBJ2-7
V gene: TRBV13
D gene: TRBD1
CDR3 protein: CASSIWTGQAYEQYF

J gene: TRBJ2-1
V gene: TRBV27
D gene: TRBD2
CDR3 protein: CASSLTRGYYNEQFF

J gene: TRBJ2-1
V gene: TRBV5-1
D gene: TRBD1
CDR3 protein: CASSSPGTGDNEQFF

J gene: TRBJ2-2
V gene: TRBV12-3/TRBV12-4
D gene: -
CDR3 protein: CASSFATAGGYTGELFF

J gene: TRBJ1-2
V gene: TRBV7-6
D gene: -
CDR3 protein: CASSLLGPGDGYTF

J gene: TRBJ2-7
V gene: TRBV19
D gene: -
CDR3 protein: CASSIGPGASYEQYF

J gene: TRBJ2-3
V gene: TRBV2
D gene: -
CDR3 protein: CASSRTSDTQYF

J gene: TRBJ2-1
V gene: TRBV29-1
D gene: -
CDR3 protein: CSVIDLSSYNEQFF

J gene: TRBJ1-5
V gene: TRBV12-3/TRBV12-4
D gene: -
CDR3 protein: CASSFKGQGNQPQHF

J gene: TRBJ2-7
V gene: TRBV9
D gene: -
CDR3 protein: CASSVAAQYDYEQYF

J gene: TRBJ1-5
V gene: TRBV4-2
D gene: -
CDR3 protein: CASSQDGQGSNQPQHF

J gene: TRBJ1-1
V gene: TRBV10-3
D gene: -
CDR3 protein: CATQPWVNTEAFF

J gene: TRBJ2-7
V gene: TRBV5-1
D gene: -
CDR3 protein: CASSFTMNEQYF

J gene: TRBJ1-4
V gene: TRBV10-3
D gene: -
CDR3 protein: CAISLGRTGGEKLFF

J gene: TRBJ1-2
V gene: TRBV20-1
D gene: -
CDR3 protein: CSARFNYGYTF

J gene: TRBJ2-5
V gene: TRBV28
D gene: TRBD2
CDR3 protein: CASMTSRQETQYF

J gene: TRBJ2-1
V gene: TRBV5-1
D gene: TRBD1
CDR3 protein: CASSLVVAGGYNEQFF

J gene: TRBJ2-7
V gene: TRBV5-5
D gene: TRBD1
CDR3 protein: CASSLRQGSPYEQYF

J gene: TRBJ2-4
V gene: TRBV6-1
D gene: TRBD1
CDR3 protein: CASSEIQGTPKNIQYF

J gene: TRBJ2-3
V gene: TRBV28
D gene: TRBD1
CDR3 protein: CASRKTGSDTQYF

J gene: TRBJ2-1
V gene: TRBV28
D gene: TRBD1
CDR3 protein: CASSANAPTGASYNEQFF

J gene: TRBJ2-3
V gene: TRBV3-1
D gene: TRBD2
CDR3 protein: CASSHYGRTSGSRSTDTQYF

J gene: TRBJ1-5
V gene: TRBV28
D gene: -
CDR3 protein: CASNSRVQPQHF

J gene: TRBJ2-7
V gene: TRBV28
D gene: -
CDR3 protein: CASSSDSYEQYF

J gene: TRBJ1-1
V gene: TRBV18
D gene: -
CDR3 protein: CASSTNTDEAFF

J gene: TRBJ1-5
V gene: TRBV12-3/TRBV12-4
D gene: -
CDR3 protein: CASSLKQNSNQPQHF

J gene: TRBJ1-1
V gene: TRBV28
D gene: -
CDR3 protein: CASPPPPGAGSEVFF

J gene: TRBJ2-1
V gene: TRBV12-3/TRBV12-4
D gene: TRBD2
CDR3 protein: CASSPSGPEENEQFF

J gene: TRBJ1-6
V gene: TRBV7-9
D gene: -
CDR3 protein: CASSLALPGALHF

J gene: TRBJ1-6
V gene: TRBV15
D gene: -
CDR3 protein: CATGQNNSPLHF

J gene: TRBJ2-2
V gene: TRBV7-8
D gene: TRBD1
CDR3 protein: CASSQRQGTGELFF

J gene: TRBJ2-2
V gene: TRBV7-3
D gene: TRBD2
CDR3 protein: CASSLTAGGNTGELFF

J gene: TRBJ2-7
V gene: TRBV19
D gene: TRBD2
CDR3 protein: CASTGTRGDEQYF

J gene: TRBJ1-1
V gene: TRBV7-3
D gene: -
CDR3 protein: CASSLSSYTEAFF

J gene: TRBJ2-5
V gene: TRBV5-1
D gene: TRBD1
CDR3 protein: CASSLGDRGSLETQYF

J gene: TRBJ2-3
V gene: TRBV5-1
D gene: TRBD2
CDR3 protein: CASSLGLAGGPNTDTQYF

J gene: TRBJ2-7
V gene: TRBV15
D gene: TRBD2
CDR3 protein: CATSRDYGTSGTHEQYF

J gene: TRBJ2-5
V gene: TRBV28
D gene: -
CDR3 protein: CASSLSGGRETQYF